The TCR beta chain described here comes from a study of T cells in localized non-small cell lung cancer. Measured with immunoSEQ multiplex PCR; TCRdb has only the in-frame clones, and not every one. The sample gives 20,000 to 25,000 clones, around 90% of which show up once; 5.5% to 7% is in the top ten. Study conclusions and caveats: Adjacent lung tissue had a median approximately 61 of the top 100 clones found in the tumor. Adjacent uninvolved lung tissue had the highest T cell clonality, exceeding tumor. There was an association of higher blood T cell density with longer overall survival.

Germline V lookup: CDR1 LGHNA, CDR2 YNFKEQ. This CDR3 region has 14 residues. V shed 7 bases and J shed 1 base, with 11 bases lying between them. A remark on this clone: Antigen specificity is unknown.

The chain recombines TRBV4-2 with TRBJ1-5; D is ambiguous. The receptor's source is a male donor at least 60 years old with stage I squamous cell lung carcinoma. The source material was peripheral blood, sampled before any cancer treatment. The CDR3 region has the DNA TGTGCCAGCAACTCCCGTGAAAGCAATCAGCCCCAGCATTTT. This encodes CASNSRESNQPQHF.